This T cell receptor beta chain was recorded in a study of T cell responses to AZD1222 COVID-19 vaccine. About this clone itself: Its antigen remains unidentified.

Sequencing was performed with immunoSEQ multiplex PCR; in TCRdb, only in-frame clones are kept and a portion is missing. The sample consists of approximately 30,000 clones, about four fifths of them appearing once. This CDR3 has 15 residues. Germline V gene data show CDR1 as SGHAT and CDR2 as FQDESV (reference sequence). V was shortened by 3 bases and J by 1 base, with 12 bases between the two germline ends. Study-wide points: Among spike-specific TCRs, nearly half reportedly target unmutated variant regions.

The sample here was peripheral blood, taken 28 days after the second AZD1222 dose. The V gene is TRBV11-1, the J gene TRBJ1-1; D is unclear. The origin of this receptor is an adult who received the AZD1222 COVID-19 vaccine. CDR3 bases: TGTGCCAGCAGCTTCCTTGGAGGAACGAACACTGAAGCTTTCTTT. The encoded protein is CASSFLGGTNTEAFF.